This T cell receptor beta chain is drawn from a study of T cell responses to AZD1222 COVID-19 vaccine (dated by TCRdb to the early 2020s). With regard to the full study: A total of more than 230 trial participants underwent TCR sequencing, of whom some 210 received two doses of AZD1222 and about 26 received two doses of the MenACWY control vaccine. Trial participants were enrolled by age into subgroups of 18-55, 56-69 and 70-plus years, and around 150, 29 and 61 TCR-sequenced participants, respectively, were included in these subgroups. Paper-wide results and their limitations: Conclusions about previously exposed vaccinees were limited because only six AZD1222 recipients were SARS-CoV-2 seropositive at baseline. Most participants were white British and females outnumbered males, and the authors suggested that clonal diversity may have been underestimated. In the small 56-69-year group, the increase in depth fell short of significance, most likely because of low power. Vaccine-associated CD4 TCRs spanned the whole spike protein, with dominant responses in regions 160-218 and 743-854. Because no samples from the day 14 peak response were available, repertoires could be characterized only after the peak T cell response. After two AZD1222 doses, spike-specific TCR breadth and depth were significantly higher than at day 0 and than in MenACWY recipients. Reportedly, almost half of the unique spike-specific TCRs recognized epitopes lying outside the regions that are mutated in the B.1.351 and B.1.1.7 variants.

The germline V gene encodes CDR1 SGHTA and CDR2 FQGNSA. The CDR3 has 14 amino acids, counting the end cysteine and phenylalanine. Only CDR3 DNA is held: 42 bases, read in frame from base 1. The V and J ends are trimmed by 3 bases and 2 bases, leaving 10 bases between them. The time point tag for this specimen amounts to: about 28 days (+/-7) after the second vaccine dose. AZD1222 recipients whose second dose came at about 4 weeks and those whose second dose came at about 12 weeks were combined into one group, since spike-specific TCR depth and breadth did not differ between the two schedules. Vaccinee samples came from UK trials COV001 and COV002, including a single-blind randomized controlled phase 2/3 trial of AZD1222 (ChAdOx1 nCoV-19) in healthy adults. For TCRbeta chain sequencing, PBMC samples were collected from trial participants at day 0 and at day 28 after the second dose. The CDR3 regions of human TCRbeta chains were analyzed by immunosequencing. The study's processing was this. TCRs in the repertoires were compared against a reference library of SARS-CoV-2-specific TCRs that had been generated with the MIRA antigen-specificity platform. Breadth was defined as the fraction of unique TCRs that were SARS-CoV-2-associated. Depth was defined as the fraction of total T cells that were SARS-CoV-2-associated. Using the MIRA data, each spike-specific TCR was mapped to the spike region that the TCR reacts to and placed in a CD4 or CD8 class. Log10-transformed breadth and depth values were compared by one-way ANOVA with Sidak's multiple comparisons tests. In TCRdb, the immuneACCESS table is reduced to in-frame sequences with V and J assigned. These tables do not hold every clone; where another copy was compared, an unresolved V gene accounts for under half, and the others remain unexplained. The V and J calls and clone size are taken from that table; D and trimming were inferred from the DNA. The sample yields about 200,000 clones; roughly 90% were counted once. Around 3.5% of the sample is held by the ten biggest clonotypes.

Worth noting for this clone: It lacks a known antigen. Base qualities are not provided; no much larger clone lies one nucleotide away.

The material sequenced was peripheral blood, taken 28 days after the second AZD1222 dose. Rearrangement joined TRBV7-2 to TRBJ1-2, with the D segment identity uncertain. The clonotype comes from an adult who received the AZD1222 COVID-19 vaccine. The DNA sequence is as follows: TGTGCCAGCAGCTTCGATTCTGGGAACTATGGCTACACCTTC. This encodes CASSFDSGNYGYTF.